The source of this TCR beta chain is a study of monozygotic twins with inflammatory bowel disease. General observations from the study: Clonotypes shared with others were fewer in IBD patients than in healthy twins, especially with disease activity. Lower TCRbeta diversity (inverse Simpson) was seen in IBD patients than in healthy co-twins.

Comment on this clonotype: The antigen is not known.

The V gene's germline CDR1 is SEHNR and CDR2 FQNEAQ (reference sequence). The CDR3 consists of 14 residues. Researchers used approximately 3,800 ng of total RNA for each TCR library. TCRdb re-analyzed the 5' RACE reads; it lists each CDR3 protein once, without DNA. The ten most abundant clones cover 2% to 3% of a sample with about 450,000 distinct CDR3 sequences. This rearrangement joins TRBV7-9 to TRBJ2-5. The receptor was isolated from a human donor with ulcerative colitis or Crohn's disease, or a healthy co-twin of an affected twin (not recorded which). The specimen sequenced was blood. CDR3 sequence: CASSLEYAEETQYF.